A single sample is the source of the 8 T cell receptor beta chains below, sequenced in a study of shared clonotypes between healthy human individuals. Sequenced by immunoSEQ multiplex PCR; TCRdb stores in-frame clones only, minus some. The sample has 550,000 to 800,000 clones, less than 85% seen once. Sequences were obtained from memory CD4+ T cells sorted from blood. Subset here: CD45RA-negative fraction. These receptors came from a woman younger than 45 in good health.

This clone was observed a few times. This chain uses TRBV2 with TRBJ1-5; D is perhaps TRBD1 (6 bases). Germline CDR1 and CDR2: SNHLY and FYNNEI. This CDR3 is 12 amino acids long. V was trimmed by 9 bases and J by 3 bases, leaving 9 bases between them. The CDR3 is CARTGPNQPQHF. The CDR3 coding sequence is TGTGCCAGGACAGGACCCAATCAGCCCCAGCATTTT. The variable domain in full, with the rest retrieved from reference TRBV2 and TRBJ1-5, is EPEVTQTPSHQVTQMGQEVILRCVPISNHLYFYWYRQILGQKVEFLVSFYNNEISEKSEIFDDQFSVERPDGSNFTLKIRSTKLEDSAMYFCARTGPNQPQHFGDGTRLSIL.

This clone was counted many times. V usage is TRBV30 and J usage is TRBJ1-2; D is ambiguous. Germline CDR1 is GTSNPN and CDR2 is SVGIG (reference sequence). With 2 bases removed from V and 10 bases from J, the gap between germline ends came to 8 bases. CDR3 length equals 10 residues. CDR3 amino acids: CAWSTLNYTF. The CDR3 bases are TGTGCCTGGAGTACATTGAACTACACCTTC. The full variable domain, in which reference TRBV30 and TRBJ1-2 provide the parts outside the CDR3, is SQTIHQWPATLVQPVGSPLSLECTVEGTSNPNLYWYRQAAGRGLQLLFYSVGIGQISSEVPQNLSASRPQDRQFILSSKKLLLSDSGFYLCAWSTLNYTFGSGTRLTVV.

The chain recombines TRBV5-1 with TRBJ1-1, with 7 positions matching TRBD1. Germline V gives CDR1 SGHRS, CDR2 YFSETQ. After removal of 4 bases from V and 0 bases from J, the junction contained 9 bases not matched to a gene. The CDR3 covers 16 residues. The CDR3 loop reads CASSSRQGEMNTEAFF. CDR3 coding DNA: TGCGCCAGCAGCAGTCGACAGGGCGAAATGAACACTGAAGCTTTCTTT.

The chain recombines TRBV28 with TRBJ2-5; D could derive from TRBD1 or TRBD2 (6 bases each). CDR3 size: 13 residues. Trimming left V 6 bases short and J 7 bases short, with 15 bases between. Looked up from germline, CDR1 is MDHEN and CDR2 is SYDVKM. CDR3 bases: TGTGCCAGCAGAGAGAGATGGGGGGCGACCCAGTACTTC. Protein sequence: CASRERWGATQYF.

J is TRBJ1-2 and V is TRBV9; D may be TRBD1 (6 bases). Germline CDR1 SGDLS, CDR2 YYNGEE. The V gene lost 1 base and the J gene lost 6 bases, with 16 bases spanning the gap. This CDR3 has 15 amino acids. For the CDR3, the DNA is TGTGCCAGCAGCGTATCCTCTGGGGGCGGAGATGGCTACACCTTC. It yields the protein CASSVSSGGGDGYTF.

The CDR3 here is CASSFLGSYNNYEQYF. In DNA, the CDR3 is TGCGCCAGCAGCTTTCTCGGGAGTTATAACAACTACGAGCAGTACTTC. The rearrangement links TRBV5-1 to TRBJ2-7; a weak D match, TRBD2 (6 bases). The ends were cut back, 2 bases at V and 3 bases at J, with 18 bases in the middle. CDR1 is SGHRS and CDR2 is YFSETQ in the germline V gene. The CDR3 contains 16 residues.

CDR3 loop: CASRRDRVSEQYF. The CDR3 DNA reads TGCGCCAGCAGACGGGACAGGGTATCCGAGCAGTACTTC. The chain has TRBV4-1 and TRBJ2-7; TRBD1 aligns across 9 bases. The junction had 6 bases not matched to a gene; V was cut back by 6 bases and J by 6 bases. The CDR3 runs 13 residues. CDR1 and CDR2 from the germline V gene are MGHRA and YSYEKL.

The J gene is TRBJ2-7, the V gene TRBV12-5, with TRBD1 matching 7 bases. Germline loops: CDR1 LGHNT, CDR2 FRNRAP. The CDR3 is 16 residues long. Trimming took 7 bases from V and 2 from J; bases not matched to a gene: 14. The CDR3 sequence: CASALGTAQYPYEQYF. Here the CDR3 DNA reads TGTGCTAGTGCCCTTGGGACAGCGCAATATCCCTACGAGCAGTACTTC.